This T cell receptor (beta chain) emerged from a study of tumor-infiltrating lymphocytes in oesophageal squamous cell carcinoma (dated by TCRdb to 2016 to 2017). As regards this clonotype: No cognate antigen has been identified for it. Base-call qualities are not available, and no considerably larger clone is one nucleotide away.

Library preparation employed PCR. Sequencing relied on an Illumina HiSeq 2000. TCRdb passed the public sequencing reads through fastp at Q25 and MiXCR, retaining productive beta sequences. Each entry is one CDR3 protein sequence, shown with its most common DNA and genes. The sample table records approximately 15,000 distinct CDR3 sequences; under 60% of these occur just once. The ten largest clonotypes hold roughly 15% of the sample. The germline V gene supplies CDR1 SGHVS and CDR2 FNYEAQ. Trimming leaves V shorter by 3 bases and J shorter by 10 bases, with the junction holding 9 bases beyond the gene matches. From its cysteine to its phenylalanine, the CDR3 spans 15 amino acids. Only the CDR3 portion is preserved as DNA: 45 bases, with reading frame beginning at the first base.

The specimen sequenced was blood. The sequence links TRBV7-6 to TRBJ2-1, and 10 junction bases match TRBD2. The TCR originated in a male donor with esophageal squamous cell carcinoma. For the CDR3, the sequence is CASSLRLAGGKEQFF. The DNA sequence is given as TGTGCCAGCAGCTTGAGATTAGCGGGAGGAAAGGAGCAGTTCTTC.